Listed here are 2 T cell receptor beta chains from one sample, sequenced in a study of T-cell memory formation after mild COVID-19. Each CDR3 protein gets one entry after TCRdb re-called the 5' RACE reads with MiXCR. This table holds about 400,000 distinct CDR3 sequences, about a sixth found once. Sequenced sample: PBMCs or a T cell subset sorted from them (not recorded which). The receptor set was obtained from a man younger than 35 who had mild COVID-19 (a few samples of this study predate the infection). Cell type and time point are not known.

For this clonotype: At one end, the junction sequence differs from germline, possibly due to a read error. The rearrangement links TRBV2 to TRBJ2-2; 8 bases fit TRBD2. Germline V CDR1 and CDR2: SNHLY, FYNNEI. This CDR3 contains 14 residues. As DNA, the CDR3 is TGTGCCAGGAGAGCGGGGGTGAACACCGGTGAGCTGTTTTTT. Its translation is CARRAGVNTGELFF. Full variable domain (missing parts from reference TRBV2 and TRBJ2-2): EPEVTQTPSHQVTQMGQEVILRCVPISNHLYFYWYRQILGQKVEFLVSFYNNEISEKSEIFDDQFSVERPDGSNFTLKIRSTKLEDSAMYFCARRAGVNTGELFFGEGSRLTVL.

J is TRBJ1-2 and V is TRBV5-6, with D possibly being TRBD1 (6 bases). CDR1 SGHDT and CDR2 YYEEEE come from the germline V gene. The V end was cut by 1 base, the J end by 8 bases, with 15 bases between. The CDR3 sequence is 14 residues long. The CDR3 region is CASSLSQGGFGYTF. The CDR3 DNA follows: TGTGCCAGCAGCTTGTCACAGGGAGGTTTCGGCTACACCTTC.